This T cell receptor (beta chain) was sequenced during a study of blood T cells in healthy people across ages. The V gene's germline CDR1 is MDHEN and CDR2 SYDVKM. The CDR3 contains 13 residues. V lost 9 bases and J lost 1, with 13 bases in between. PCR was performed a second time for roughly 7 to 12 cycles using a sample-barcoded 5' primer and a J-beta primer mix. TCRdb reprocessed the 5' RACE reads with MiXCR, giving one entry per CDR3 protein. The table records around 900,000 distinct CDR3 sequences, 45% to 60% of them present only once. The sample was blood. The TCR comes from a woman in her sixties or seventies in good health. The V gene is TRBV28, the J gene TRBJ2-7; D is uncertain. This CDR3 is CASYNEWSYEQYF. The CDR3 nucleotides read TGTGCCAGTTATAATGAGTGGTCCTACGAGCAGTACTTC.